The 3 T cell receptor beta chains below were found in one sample sequenced in a study of T cells in Graves' hyperthyroidism and ophthalmopathy. From RNA transcripts, TCR beta CDR3 regions were amplified. The TCR CDR3 was amplified in a first-round RT-PCR using the HTBI primer set. TCRdb fed the multiplex PCR reads into MiXCR, producing one record per CDR3 protein. The repertoire consists of about 92,000 distinct CDR3 sequences, with about 51% occurring once and the leading ten covering 25% to 30%. The source material was blood. These receptors all stem from a woman aged 40 to 50 with Graves' hyperthyroidism.

The V and J genes are TRBV15 and TRBJ2-7; 9 bases agree with TRBD1. Germline assignment: CDR1 LNHNV and CDR2 YYDKDF (reference sequence). The V segment lost 3 bases and the J segment 4 bases; nucleotides outside the gene matches: 7. This CDR3 contains 15 residues. The CDR3 loop reads CATSSEQGARYEQYF. The CDR3 DNA reads TGTGCCACCAGCAGCGAACAGGGGGCGCGATACGAGCAGTACTTC.

The rearrangement uses TRBV10-3 and TRBJ2-7; the match to TRBD2 covers 10 bases. V shed 11 bases, J shed 7 bases, and the junction held 14 bases outside the gene matches. Germline CDR1 ENHRY, CDR2 SYGVKD. This CDR3 has 14 amino acids. The CDR3 reads CAVGLAGEHGEQYF. The CDR3 nucleotides read TGTGCCGTCGGGCTAGCGGGGGAACATGGGGAGCAGTACTTC.

The sample holds many counts of this clonotype. The chain is built from TRBV5-1 and TRBJ2-7; tentatively, D is TRBD2 (6 bases). The CDR3 length is 14 residues. Germline CDR1 SGHRS, CDR2 YFSETQ. The V end lost 0 bases, the J end lost 2 bases, and 9 bases lay between the germline ends. In DNA, the CDR3 is TGCGCCAGCAGCTTGGAGGAGGGCGCCTACGAGCAGTACTTC. This gives the protein CASSLEEGAYEQYF.